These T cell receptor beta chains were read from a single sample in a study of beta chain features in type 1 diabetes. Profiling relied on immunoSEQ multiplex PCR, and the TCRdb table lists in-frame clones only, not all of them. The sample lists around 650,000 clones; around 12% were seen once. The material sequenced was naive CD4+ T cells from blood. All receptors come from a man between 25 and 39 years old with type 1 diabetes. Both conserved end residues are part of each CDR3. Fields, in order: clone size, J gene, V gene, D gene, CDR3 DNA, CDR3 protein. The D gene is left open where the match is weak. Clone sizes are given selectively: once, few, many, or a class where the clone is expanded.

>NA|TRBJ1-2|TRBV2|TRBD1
TGTGCCATAAGCCCTCCCGGGACAGAATATGGCTACACCTTC
CAISPPGTEYGYTF
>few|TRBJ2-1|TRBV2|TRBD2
TGTGCCAGCAGTGCGACTAGCTGGGACAATGAGCAGTTCTTC
CASSATSWDNEQFF
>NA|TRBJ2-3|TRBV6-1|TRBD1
TGTGCCAGCAGTTTCCAGGGGGGCACAGATACGCAGTATTTT
CASSFQGGTDTQYF
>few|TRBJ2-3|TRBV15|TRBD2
TGTGCCACCAGCAATTTCGGAGCGGGTAGCGGGGGGTCGCTTCCAGATACGCAGTATTTT
CATSNFGAGSGGSLPDTQYF
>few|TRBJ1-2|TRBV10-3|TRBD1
TGTGCCATCAGTGAGTACTTAACGACAGGGCAATCTAACTATGGCTACACCTTC
CAISEYLTTGQSNYGYTF
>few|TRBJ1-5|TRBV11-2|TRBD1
TGTGCCAGCAGCGGACAGGGAGGCAATCAGCCCCAGCATTTT
CASSGQGGNQPQHF
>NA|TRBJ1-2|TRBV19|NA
TGTGCCAGTAGCTCCGCGGTCCACCGAGAGGCTGGCTACACCTTC
CASSSAVHREAGYTF
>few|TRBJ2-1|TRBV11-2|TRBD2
TGTGCCAGCAGCCCCCGACTAGCGGGGGGAGTGAATGAGCAGTTCTTC
CASSPRLAGGVNEQFF
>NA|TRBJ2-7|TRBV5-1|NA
TGCGCCAGCAGCTTGGGGGCCAGAGCCTACGAGCAGTACTTC
CASSLGARAYEQYF
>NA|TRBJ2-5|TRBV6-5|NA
TGTGCCAGCAGACCGGACCCGCTACAAGAGACCCAGTACTTC
CASRPDPLQETQYF
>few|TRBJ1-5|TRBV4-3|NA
TGCGCCAGCAGCCCGGGGGCTAGCAATCAGCCCCAGCATTTT
CASSPGASNQPQHF
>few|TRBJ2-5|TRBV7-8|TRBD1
TGTGCCAGCAGCCCCACCGGGACAGGGGGCGGGGAGACCCAGTACTTC
CASSPTGTGGGETQYF
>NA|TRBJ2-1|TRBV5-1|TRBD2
TGCGCCAGCAGCTTGCCGACTAGCGGGGGCCTTAGCTCCTACAATGAGCAGTTCTTC
CASSLPTSGGLSSYNEQFF
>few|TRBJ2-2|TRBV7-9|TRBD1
TGTGCCAGCAGCTTCGGGACAGGGGAGGAGACCGGGGAGCTGTTTTTT
CASSFGTGEETGELFF
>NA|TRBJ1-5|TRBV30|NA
TGTGCCTGGAGTTCCTATAGCAATCAGCCCCAGCATTTT
CAWSSYSNQPQHF
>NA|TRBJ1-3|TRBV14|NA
TGTGCCAGCAGCCCTCGGACTGCCATCTCTGGAAACACCATATATTTT
CASSPRTAISGNTIYF
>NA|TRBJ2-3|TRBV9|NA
TGTGCCAGCACCCCCATTCAAGCCACAGATACGCAGTATTTT
CASTPIQATDTQYF
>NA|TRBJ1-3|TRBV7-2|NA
TGTGCCAGCAGCTTAGTTTCGGGGGCTGGAAACACCATATATTTT
CASSLVSGAGNTIYF
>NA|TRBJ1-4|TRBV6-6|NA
TGTGCCAGCAGTCTCCGGACGGTCTTGGATGAAAAACTGTTTTTT
CASSLRTVLDEKLFF
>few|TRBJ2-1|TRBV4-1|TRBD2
TGCGCCAGCAGACGACTAGCGGGGCCATACAATGAGCAGTTCTTC
CASRRLAGPYNEQFF
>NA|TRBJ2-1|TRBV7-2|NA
TGTGCCAGCAGCTTAGCCTGGCGAGGAAGGTTCTTC
CASSLAWRGRFF
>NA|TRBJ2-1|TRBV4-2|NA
TGTGCCAGCAGCCAACAGAGCTCCTACAATGAGCAGTTCTTC
CASSQQSSYNEQFF
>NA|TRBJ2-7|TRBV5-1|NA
TGCGCCAGCAGCCCTACGGTAACCTACGAGCAGTACTTC
CASSPTVTYEQYF
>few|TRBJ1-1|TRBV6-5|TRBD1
TGTGCCAGCAGTTACAACAGGGGGACGTATCAGGCTTTCTTT
CASSYNRGTYQAFF
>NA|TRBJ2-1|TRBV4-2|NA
TGTGCCAGCAGGAATTATGAGACACCCTACCGAGAAGATGAGCAGTTCTTC
CASRNYETPYREDEQFF
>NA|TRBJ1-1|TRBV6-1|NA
TGTGCCAGCAGTGAAGATCCAGGCCTGAGGGCTGAAGCTTTCTTT
CASSEDPGLRAEAFF
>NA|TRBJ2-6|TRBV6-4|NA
TGTGCCAGCAGTCCTAGGGGGTCTGGGGCCAACGTCCTGACTTTC
CASSPRGSGANVLTF
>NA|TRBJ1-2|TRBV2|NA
TGTGCCAGCAGTGAAGTAGGGAAGAGTGGCTACACCTTC
CASSEVGKSGYTF
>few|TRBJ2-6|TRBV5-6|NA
TGTGCCAGCAGCTTCGACATCTCTGGGGCCAACGTCCTGACTTTC
CASSFDISGANVLTF
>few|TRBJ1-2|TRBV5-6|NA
TGTGCCAGCAGCTTGGTCCCAGAAGAAGATGGCTACACCTTC
CASSLVPEEDGYTF
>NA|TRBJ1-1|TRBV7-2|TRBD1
TGTGCCAGCAGCTTGGGGACAGGGTCTGAAGCTTTCTTT
CASSLGTGSEAFF
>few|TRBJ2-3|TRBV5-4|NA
TGTGCCAGCAGTTCTAGACAGAACACAGATACGCAGTATTTT
CASSSRQNTDTQYF